This passage covers 14 T cell receptor beta chains from one sample sequenced in a study of T cell repertoires in cytomegalovirus infection. What these receptors recognize is not known. TCRdb re-called the reads through MiXCR, storing one row per CDR3 protein. The sample lists around 710,000 distinct CDR3 sequences; under 35% were seen once. The source material was cultured CD8+ T cells from PBMCs, sampled from culture after CMV antigen stimulation. The receptor source for this set is a human donor in good health (CMV status not recorded). Some clones in this sample may be carry-over from other donors' samples.

Note on this clonotype: The junction departs from germline at one end; a sequencing error may be responsible. The chain links TRBV12-3 or TRBV12-4 to TRBJ2-1; maybe TRBD2 (5 bases). The CDR3 consists of 12 residues. The CDR3 protein is CASSLAGNERFF. CDR3 in DNA: TGTGCCAGCAGTTTGGCGGGCAATGAGCGGTTCTTC.

This clonotype was observed a single time. This sequence joins TRBV29-1 and TRBJ1-3; no firm D call. Germline V CDR1 and CDR2: SQVTM, ANQGSEA. The CDR3 extends over 15 amino acids. V lost 3 bases and J lost 0, with 12 bases in between. CDR3 sequence reads: CSVDSQPGSGNTIYF. The CDR3 region has the DNA TGCAGCGTTGATTCTCAGCCCGGCTCTGGAAACACCATATATTTT. The full variable domain, rest sourced from reference TRBV29-1 and TRBJ1-3, is SAVISQKPSRDICQRGTSLTIQCQVDSQVTMMFWYRQQPGQSLTLIATANQGSEATYESGFVIDKFPISRPNLTFSTLTVSNMSPEDSSIYLCSVDSQPGSGNTIYFGEGSWLTVV.

The rearrangement links TRBV3-1 to TRBJ2-6; 11 bases fit TRBD2. Trimming at V came to 5 bases and at J to 0 bases, leaving 9 bases not matched to a gene. Germline V lookup: CDR1 LGHDT, CDR2 YNNKEL (reference sequence). CDR3 length: 19 residues. The CDR3, as DNA: TGTGCCAGCAGCTCACTAGCGGGGGTGAACTTCTCTGGGGCCAACGTCCTGACTTTC. It specifies CASSSLAGVNFSGANVLTF.

The rearrangement uses TRBV7-9 and TRBJ2-5; no definite D call. The CDR3 covers 13 residues. Germline V gene lookup returns CDR1 SEHNR and CDR2 FQNEAQ (reference sequence). V was trimmed by 5 bases and J by 5 bases, leaving 12 bases between them. CDR3: CASSQALTETQYF. CDR3 sequence (DNA): TGTGCCAGCAGCCAAGCGCTCACGGAGACCCAGTACTTC. The variable domain in full, with the rest retrieved from reference TRBV7-9 and TRBJ2-5, is DTGVSQNPRHKITKRGQNVTFRCDPISEHNRLYWYRQTLGQGPEFLTYFQNEAQLEKSRLLSDRFSAERPKGSFSTLEIQRTEQGDSAMYLCASSQALTETQYFGPGTRLLVL.

In DNA form, the CDR3 reads TGCAGCGTTGAACAGGGGGACACCGGGGAGCTGTTTTTT. This gives the protein CSVEQGDTGELFF. The rearrangement links TRBV29-1 to TRBJ2-2; TRBD1 agrees at 7 bases. This CDR3 has 13 residues. V shed 2 bases and J 3 bases; nucleotides not matched to a gene: 0. Germline-derived CDR1 and CDR2 are SQVTM and ANQGSEA.

The CDR3 loop reads CSARDATSASTGEQYV. For the CDR3, the DNA is TGCAGTGCTAGAGATGCGACTAGCGCTAGTACTGGCGAGCAGTACGTC. V is TRBV20-1 and J is TRBJ2-7; 8 bases agree with TRBD2. After removal of 0 bases from V and 6 bases from J, the junction contained 13 bases not matched to a gene. Germline CDR1 reads DFQATT; CDR2 reads SNEGSKA (reference sequence). The CDR3 is made up of 16 amino acids.

The chain links TRBV6-5 to TRBJ1-2, with 8 bases matching TRBD1. J was trimmed by 1 base and V by 1 base; bases with no gene match: 5. This CDR3 comprises 16 residues. Germline CDR1 is MNHEY and CDR2 is SVGAGI. Written as DNA, the CDR3 is TGTGCCAGCAGTTACTTTGGGACAGGCCTTAACTATGGCTACACCTTC. It codes for CASSYFGTGLNYGYTF.

This clonotype was counted between two and nine times. This chain links TRBV6-1 with TRBJ1-4; D is ambiguous. Between the trimmed V and J ends, which lost 5 bases and 5 bases, there was a span of 18 bases. The germline V gene encodes CDR1 MNHNS and CDR2 SASEGT. This CDR3 comprises 16 residues. CDR3 DNA: TGTGCCAGCAGTTGGAGATCTGGAGGATCAAATGAAAAACTGTTTTTT. Amino acid sequence: CASSWRSGGSNEKLFF.

This clonotype was seen more than once but under ten times. The gene calls are TRBV2 and TRBJ1-2; D may be TRBD1 (5 bases). V lost 1 base and J 13 bases, leaving 16 bases between the germline ends. Germline-derived CDR1 and CDR2 are SNHLY and FYNNEI. The CDR3 is 13 amino acids. The CDR3 DNA reads TGTGCCAGCAGTGAAGAGGGACCTTGGGCGTTCACCTTC. This codes for CASSEEGPWAFTF.

This rearrangement joins TRBV5-6 to TRBJ2-5, with D uncertain. The germline V and J ends were trimmed by 2 bases and 4 bases, with 6 bases remaining between them. The germline V gene encodes CDR1 SGHDT and CDR2 YYEEEE. This CDR3 region has 12 residues. The CDR3 spells CASSFSRETQYF. Written as DNA, the CDR3 is TGTGCCAGCAGCTTCAGCCGAGAGACCCAGTACTTC.

The chain joins TRBV7-9 to TRBJ2-5, with TRBD1 identical over 8 bases. CDR1 and CDR2 from the germline V gene are SEHNR and FQNEAQ (reference sequence). The ends lost 3 bases at V and 4 bases at J; junction bases unmatched: 10. The CDR3 runs 16 residues. CDR3 DNA: TGTGCCAGCAGCTTCAAGGACAGGGAGGTAGGAGAGACCCAGTACTTC. Its translation: CASSFKDREVGETQYF.

This clonotype was seen a few times. J is TRBJ2-1 and V is TRBV12-3 or TRBV12-4; D possibly matches TRBD1 or TRBD2 (5 bases each). The CDR3 length is 13 residues. Trimming removed 4 bases at V and 5 bases at J, with 9 bases between. The CDR3 bases are TGTGCCAGCAGTTGGGACCTGGACAATGAGCAGTTCTTC. Translated, it gives CASSWDLDNEQFF.

The chain's CDR3 is CASSPRGVTGGYTF. In DNA, the CDR3 is TGTGCCAGCAGTCCCCGCGGGGTTACGGGAGGCTACACCTTC. The rearrangement joins TRBV7-9 to TRBJ1-2; D gene uncertain. Germline CDR1 SEHNR, CDR2 FQNEAQ (reference sequence). V was shortened by 6 bases and J by 8 bases, with 19 bases between the two germline ends. This CDR3 region has 14 residues.

As to this clonotype: Since a much larger clone is just one base distant, this may be a read error. The rearrangement joins TRBV7-8 to TRBJ2-1; 7 nucleotides align to TRBD1. The CDR3 has 17 residues. Germline lookup yields CDR1 SGHVS and CDR2 FQNEAQ. This chain's CDR3 is CVSSPSFGTDPYNEQFF. DNA of the CDR3: TGTGTCAGCAGCCCAAGCTTCGGGACAGACCCCTACAATGAGCAGTTCTTC.